This entry lists 23 T cell receptor beta chains sequenced from one sample in a study of T cells in pancreatic ductal adenocarcinoma. Profiling relied on immunoSEQ multiplex PCR, and the TCRdb table lists in-frame clones only, not all of them. The profile covers more than 85,000 clones, with about 95% appearing a single time and 3.1% taken by the ten largest. Surgery without prior neoadjuvant therapy was the treatment of the selected pancreatic ductal adenocarcinoma patients. The sample comprised PBMCs. The origin of the receptors is a human donor with pancreatic ductal adenocarcinoma.

The chain uses TRBV7-2 and TRBJ2-7; a weak D match, TRBD2 (5 bases). Germline lookup yields CDR1 SGHTA and CDR2 FQGNSA. V was clipped by 1 base and J by 6 bases, with 7 bases between them. This CDR3 is built from 12 residues. As DNA, the CDR3 is TGTGCCAGCAGCTTAGACGCGGGCGAGCAGTACTTC. It codes for CASSLDAGEQYF.

The chain links TRBV18 to TRBJ2-1; 7 positions agree with TRBD2. V gave up 2 bases and J gave up 9 bases; unmatched junction bases: 1. The length of the CDR3 is 12 residues. In germline, CDR1 is KGHSH, CDR2 LQKENI. CDR3 sequence: CASSPSGGEQFF. CDR3 bases: TGTGCCAGCTCACCATCGGGAGGTGAGCAGTTCTTC.

This chain uses TRBV28 with TRBJ2-7; D not certain. The CDR3 is made up of 11 amino acids. Trimming removed 5 bases from V and 5 bases from J, with 7 bases in between. Germline V CDR1 and CDR2: MDHEN, SYDVKM. In DNA form, the CDR3 reads TGTGCCAGCAGTCCCCGCGACGAGCAGTACTTC. Its translation: CASSPRDEQYF.

V is TRBV7-3 and J is TRBJ2-5; a possible D gene is TRBD2 (7 bases). Germline loops: CDR1 SGHTA, CDR2 FQGTGA. CDR3 size: 15 residues. V was clipped by 5 bases and J by 5 bases, with 18 bases between them. In DNA, the CDR3 is TGTGCCAGCAGCGTAAGGGGGGGCGGGAGTGAGACCCAGTACTTC. It translates to CASSVRGGGSETQYF.

The J gene is TRBJ1-5, the V gene TRBV10-3, with D tentatively TRBD1 (5 bases). The CDR3 runs 16 residues. Germline-derived CDR1 and CDR2 are ENHRY and SYGVKD. V was pared by 0 bases and J by 4 bases, with 13 bases between. The CDR3 bases are TGTGCCATCAGTGAGTCAGGCGGCAGGGTTAATCAGCCCCAGCATTTT. Translating gives CAISESGGRVNQPQHF.

The chain links TRBV6-6 to TRBJ2-7; D is uncertain. There are 11 residues in the CDR3. Between the trimmed V and J ends, which lost 4 bases and 5 bases, there was a span of 6 bases. Germline assignment: CDR1 MNHNY and CDR2 SVGAGI (reference sequence). In DNA form, the CDR3 reads TGTGCCAGCAGTTCCTTAGACGAGCAGTACTTC. This gives the protein CASSSLDEQYF.

The rearrangement links TRBV11-2 to TRBJ2-3, with TRBD1 as a possible D gene (5 bases). Looked up from germline, CDR1 is SGHAT and CDR2 is FQNNGV. The CDR3 contains 16 residues. V was pared by 1 base and J by 0 bases, with 11 bases between. The CDR3 DNA reads TGTGCCAGCAGCTTAGTATTTGGGGCCAGCACAGATACGCAGTATTTT. Protein: CASSLVFGASTDTQYF. Complete variable domain (other parts from reference TRBV11-2 and TRBJ2-3): EAGVAQSPRYKIIEKRQSVAFWCNPISGHATLYWYQQILGQGPKLLIQFQNNGVVDDSQLPKDRFSAERLKGVDSTLKIQPAKLEDSAVYLCASSLVFGASTDTQYFGPGTRLTVL.

This chain joins TRBV28 and TRBJ1-4, with a tentative D call TRBD1 (5 bases). The CDR3 covers 13 residues. Germline V gene sequence: CDR1 MDHEN, CDR2 SYDVKM. V was cut by 7 bases and J by 6 bases, with 12 bases left in between. CDR3 nucleotide sequence: TGTGCCAGCACCGACAGTCGGGATGAAAAACTGTTTTTT. This codes for CASTDSRDEKLFF. Drawing the rest from reference TRBV28 and TRBJ1-4, the complete variable domain is DVKVTQSSRYLVKRTGEKVFLECVQDMDHENMFWYRQDPGLGLRLIYFSYDVKMKEKGDIPEGYSVSREKKERFSLILESASTNQTSMYLCASTDSRDEKLFFGSGTQLSVL.

V gene TRBV12-2 combines with J gene TRBJ1-5. TRBV12-2 is given as a pseudogene. CDR3 size: 13 residues. The CDR3 here is CASRLAPYGPQHF. The CDR3 DNA follows: TGTGCAAGTCGCTTAGCTCCATACGGGCCCCAGCATTTT.

The rearrangement joins TRBV7-9 to TRBJ2-2; possibly TRBD1 for D (5 bases). Germline values: CDR1 SEHNR, CDR2 FQNEAQ (reference sequence). V lost 7 bases, J lost 0 bases, and 9 bases lay in between. CDR3 length: 14 amino acids. The CDR3 sequence: CASTTAPNTGELFF. The CDR3 coding sequence is TGTGCCAGCACGACAGCTCCGAACACCGGGGAGCTGTTTTTT.

The table lists this clone with a count of one. The rearrangement uses TRBV7-8 and TRBJ2-5; 7 positions agree with TRBD1. Trimming took 5 bases from V and 2 from J; bases not matched to a gene: 8. Per germline, CDR1 SGHVS and CDR2 FQNEAQ. The CDR3 consists of 15 residues. The CDR3 here is CASSQPGQPQETQYF. Written as DNA, the CDR3 is TGTGCCAGCAGCCAACCGGGACAGCCACAAGAGACCCAGTACTTC.

This chain links TRBV12-2 with TRBJ2-1; TRBD2 is taken as the D call from the table, unchecked against the DNA. TRBV12-2 is flagged as a pseudogene. This CDR3 region has 14 residues. The CDR3 loop is CASRFPGGYNEQFF. Here the CDR3 DNA reads TGTGCAAGTCGCTTTCCGGGGGGCTACAATGAGCAGTTCTTC.

This rearrangement joins TRBV7-8 to TRBJ1-5; D is unresolved. The CDR3 runs to 12 residues. CDR1 is SGHVS and CDR2 is FQNEAQ in the germline V gene. Trimming removed 5 bases at V and 1 base at J, with 3 bases between. DNA of the CDR3: TGTGCCAGCAGCCCGAGCAATCAGCCCCAGCATTTT. Translated: CASSPSNQPQHF.

The chain has TRBV5-1 and TRBJ2-2; D is possibly TRBD1 (6 bases). Germline CDR1 is SGHRS and CDR2 is YFSETQ. CDR3 length: 16 amino acids. Trimming removed 4 bases from V and 2 bases from J, with 15 bases in between. The CDR3 loop is CASSLTSGTNTGELFF. CDR3 DNA sequence: TGCGCCAGCAGCCTAACCTCCGGGACAAACACCGGGGAGCTGTTTTTT.

The chain couples TRBV19 to TRBJ2-7, with 12 bases that match TRBD2. The CDR3 length is 14 residues. V lost 5 bases, J lost 6 bases, and 5 bases stayed unmatched. Looked up from germline, CDR1 is LNHDA and CDR2 is SQIVND (reference sequence). CDR3 nucleotide sequence: TGTGCCAGTAGTGGACTAGCGGGGACCAGCGAGCAGTACTTC. Encoded protein: CASSGLAGTSEQYF.

The V and J genes are TRBV5-6 and TRBJ1-2; a possible D gene is TRBD1 (5 bases). CDR1 and CDR2 (germline): SGHDT, YYEEEE. The CDR3 loop spans 13 amino acids. V was pared by 4 bases and J by 8 bases, with 15 bases between. As DNA, the CDR3 is TGTGCCAGCAGCCTGGGGGAGGGGAGCGGCTACACCTTC. Protein product: CASSLGEGSGYTF.

This chain links TRBV6-5 with TRBJ2-3; D is unresolved. Trimming took off 10 bases at V and 0 bases at J, with 11 bases between the two ends. Germline values: CDR1 MNHEY, CDR2 SVGAGI. This CDR3 has 13 amino acids. The CDR3 coding sequence is TGTGCCACTAAGAAGGAGAGCACAGATACGCAGTATTTT. As protein: CATKKESTDTQYF.

The genes are TRBV27 and TRBJ1-2; D is possibly TRBD1 (5 bases). Germline CDR1 MNHEY, CDR2 SMNVEV (reference sequence). Trimming took off 2 bases at V and 7 bases at J, with 14 bases between the two ends. CDR3 length: 14 amino acids. Here the CDR3 DNA reads TGTGCCAGCAGTTTACGTGGGGCCGGGGGTGGCTACACCTTC. This gives the protein CASSLRGAGGGYTF.

V usage is TRBV2 and J usage is TRBJ2-3; D unresolved. There are 11 residues in the CDR3. CDR1 and CDR2 (germline): SNHLY, FYNNEI. With 8 bases removed from V and 2 bases from J, the gap between germline ends came to 5 bases. DNA for the CDR3: TGTGCCAGCCAAGCCACAGATACGCAGTATTTT. It specifies CASQATDTQYF.

The chain has TRBV6-6 and TRBJ2-3, with 8 bases aligning to TRBD2. The CDR3 sequence is 15 residues long. Trimming at V came to 0 bases and at J to 4 bases, leaving 3 bases not matched to a gene. The V gene's germline CDR1 is MNHNY and CDR2 SVGAGI (reference sequence). CDR3 nucleotide sequence: TGTGCCAGCAGTTACTCTCGGGAGGGCGCAGATACGCAGTATTTT. Translated, it gives CASSYSREGADTQYF.

V is TRBV28 and J is TRBJ1-1, with TRBD1 identical over 8 bases. The CDR3 length is 15 residues. The V gene end was trimmed by 7 bases and the J gene end by 1 base; junction bases not matched to a gene: 8. CDR1 is MDHEN, CDR2 SYDVKM, per germline. The CDR3 is CASTPADRANTEAFF. DNA for the CDR3: TGTGCCAGCACCCCCGCGGACAGGGCGAACACTGAAGCTTTCTTT.

The rearrangement uses TRBV11-2 and TRBJ1-1, with unresolved D. Germline V CDR1 and CDR2: SGHAT, FQNNGV. Deletions cut 0 bases from V and 2 bases from J, with 16 bases between. This CDR3 comprises 17 residues. CDR3 nucleotides: TGTGCCAGCAGCTTAGATTCGCGGTCCGGGAGAAACACTGAAGCTTTCTTT. The encoded protein is CASSLDSRSGRNTEAFF.

The V call is TRBV5-1, the J call TRBJ2-1; 11 nucleotides line up with TRBD1. The length of the CDR3 is 16 residues. V shed 4 bases, J shed 4 bases, and the junction held 7 bases outside the gene matches. Germline assignment: CDR1 SGHRS and CDR2 YFSETQ. The CDR3, as DNA: TGCGCCAGCAGCCTGGGGGGACAGGGGGTGTACAATGAGCAGTTCTTC. Its protein is CASSLGGQGVYNEQFF.